The 4 T cell receptor beta chains below come from one sample, sequenced in a study of neurological immune-mediated disorders. The time point denotes: technical triplicate 3. TCRdb recomputed calls from the 5' RACE reads with MiXCR, one row per CDR3 protein. The data show about 44,000 distinct CDR3 sequences, roughly 21% seen once. The sample consisted of PBMCs. The receptors were gathered from a man between 60 and 75 years old with HTLV-1-associated myelopathy (HAM/TSP).

This clonotype was found many times. The J gene is TRBJ2-2, the V gene TRBV20-1; TRBD2 is a possible D gene (6 bases). Per germline, CDR1 DFQATT and CDR2 SNEGSKA (reference sequence). The CDR3 extends over 15 amino acids. Trimming stripped 3 bases from V and 6 bases from J, with 17 bases between. In DNA form, the CDR3 reads TGCAGTGCTAGGTCTGCGGGGACTCCCGCCGGGGAGCTGTTTTTT. Translated, it gives CSARSAGTPAGELFF.

This clonotype was seen many times. The CDR3 nucleotides read TGCAGCGTTCTTATGACGGCCGAGACCCAGTACTTC. It encodes CSVLMTAETQYF. V and J are TRBV29-1 and TRBJ2-5, with unresolved D. V was pared by 5 bases and J by 5 bases, with 12 bases between. Germline loops: CDR1 SQVTM, CDR2 ANQGSEA. The CDR3 length is 12 residues.

This clonotype has a count of ten or more. This chain uses TRBV12-3 or TRBV12-4 with TRBJ1-2; maybe TRBD1 (6 bases). Between the trimmed V and J ends, which lost 7 bases and 6 bases, there was a span of 15 bases. The CDR3 runs to 13 residues. CDR3 in DNA: TGTGCCAGCACCACGGGACATACCGATGGCTACACCTTC. Its translation is CASTTGHTDGYTF.

This clonotype was picked up many times. The chain uses TRBV5-1 and TRBJ2-3; 7 bases agree with TRBD2. The CDR3 is 16 amino acids. V dropped 0 bases and J dropped 0; count of bases not matched to a gene: 4. Germline V gives CDR1 SGHRS, CDR2 YFSETQ. CDR3 in amino acids: CASSLALAASTDTQYF. The DNA of the CDR3 is TGCGCCAGCAGCTTGGCGCTAGCGGCCAGCACAGATACGCAGTATTTT. Supplemented by reference TRBV5-1 and TRBJ2-3, the full variable domain reads KAGVTQTPRYLIKTRGQQVTLSCSPISGHRSVSWYQQTPGQGLQFLFEYFSETQRNKGNFPGRFSGRQFSNSRSEMNVSTLELGDSALYLCASSLALAASTDTQYFGPGTRLTVL.